This T cell receptor beta chain was documented in a study of blood T cell repertoires in COVID-19. Here immunoSEQ multiplex PCR was the method, and the copy in TCRdb shows in-frame clones only, minus some. Of tens of thousands of clones in the sample, around 80% were seen once. Source material: peripheral blood. This receptor was taken from a human donor in a cohort sampled during active COVID-19.

CDR3 amino acids: CASSRTSRSTYNEQFF. CDR3 DNA sequence: TGTGCCAGCAGCCGTACTAGCCGGAGCACCTACAATGAGCAGTTCTTC. The chain employs TRBV21-1 and TRBJ2-1; whether TRBD2, the table's D call, matches the DNA was not checked. TRBV21-1 is listed as a pseudogene. This CDR3 region has 16 residues.